One sample yielded the 18 T cell receptor beta chains listed below, sequenced in a study of CD8+ T cells in alopecia areata. RNA, once extracted, was reverse transcribed into cDNA for use as the sequencing template. Libraries were prepared by immunoSEQ multiplex PCR; TCRdb keeps only in-frame clonotypes and omits some of them. Among over 120,000 clones, about 60% were seen once, and the ten largest hold approximately 6.5%. The sample consisted of CD4+ T cells sorted from blood, taken at week 0. Every receptor here comes from a human donor with alopecia areata.

The gene calls are TRBV6-5 and TRBJ1-6, with D uncertain. Germline V gene sequence: CDR1 MNHEY, CDR2 SVGAGI. Trimming took off 2 bases at V and 10 bases at J, with 3 bases between the two ends. This CDR3 has 11 amino acids. The CDR3 DNA reads TGTGCCAGCAGTTACCCCTCACCCCTCCACTTT. Encoded protein: CASSYPSPLHF.

The chain uses TRBV29-1 and TRBJ2-7; 8 bases match TRBD1. The trim removed 6 bases at V and 5 bases at J, leaving 9 bases unmatched. The length of the CDR3 is 13 residues. Looked up from germline, CDR1 is SQVTM and CDR2 is ANQGSEA. The CDR3 loop reads CSVFRDRQNEQYF. The CDR3 DNA follows: TGCAGCGTGTTCCGGGACAGGCAAAACGAGCAGTACTTC.

V usage is TRBV11-3 and J usage is TRBJ2-5; a possible D gene is TRBD2 (5 bases). The ends were cut back, 1 base at V and 3 bases at J, with 12 bases in the middle. CDR3 length: 15 amino acids. From germline, CDR1 is SGHNT and CDR2 YENEEA. CDR3 sequence reads: CASSLGGGDEETQYF. CDR3 in DNA: TGTGCCAGCAGCTTAGGTGGAGGTGATGAAGAGACCCAGTACTTC.

This clone rates as medium-sized. This chain links TRBV7-2 with TRBJ2-5; 8 bases are a match to TRBD2. Germline V gene data show CDR1 as SGHTA and CDR2 as FQGNSA. V lost 1 base, J lost 1 base, and 8 bases stayed unmatched. The length of the CDR3 is 17 residues. The CDR3 nucleotides read TGTGCCAGCAGCTTAGGCCCAGCGGGGGTCACCCAAGAGACCCAGTACTTC. Translating gives CASSLGPAGVTQETQYF.

The chain uses TRBV23-1 and TRBJ1-2; the D is unclear. TRBV23-1 falls under the ORF class, with uncertain function. The germline V and J ends were trimmed by 0 bases and 0 bases, with 5 bases remaining between them. The CDR3 is made up of 14 amino acids. The CDR3 protein is CASSQSAANYGYTF. The CDR3 region has the DNA TGCGCCAGCAGTCAATCGGCAGCTAACTATGGCTACACCTTC.

This chain joins TRBV7-8 and TRBJ1-1, with TRBD1 as a possible D gene (6 bases). The V and J ends lost 3 bases and 0 bases respectively, with 8 bases between them. The CDR3 has 14 residues. The germline V gene encodes CDR1 SGHVS and CDR2 FQNEAQ. The CDR3 spells CASSFRTVNTEAFF. In DNA form, the CDR3 reads TGTGCCAGCAGCTTCCGGACAGTGAACACTGAAGCTTTCTTT.

A note on this clone: The same CDR3 arises from other DNA sequences in this sample as well. The rearrangement links TRBV7-2 to TRBJ1-5; no reliable D call. CDR1 is SGHTA, CDR2 FQGNSA, per germline. V lost 6 bases and J 3 bases, leaving 6 bases between the germline ends. The CDR3 contains 12 residues. CDR3 amino acids: CASSFDNQPQHF. CDR3 in DNA: TGTGCCAGCAGTTTCGACAATCAGCCCCAGCATTTT.

This chain uses TRBV6-1 with TRBJ1-2; 8 nucleotides line up with TRBD1. CDR1 and CDR2 (germline): MNHNS, SASEGT. This CDR3 comprises 14 residues. The J segment lost 7 bases and the V segment lost 7 bases, leaving 11 bases of the junction unmatched. This CDR3 is CASIGGQASGGYTF. CDR3 DNA: TGTGCCAGCATCGGGGGACAGGCAAGTGGTGGCTACACCTTC.

The chain is built from TRBV2 and TRBJ1-2; D unclear. The CDR3 consists of 15 residues. In germline, CDR1 is SNHLY, CDR2 FYNNEI. Between the trimmed V and J ends, which lost 0 bases and 5 bases, there was a span of 13 bases. The CDR3 here is CASSEAGFRQYGYTF. CDR3 nucleotides: TGTGCCAGCAGTGAAGCGGGGTTCCGCCAGTATGGCTACACCTTC.

The rearrangement uses TRBV9 and TRBJ2-1; D is perhaps TRBD1 (5 bases). This CDR3 spans 16 amino acids. The V and J ends lost 0 bases and 2 bases respectively, with 12 bases between them. Germline CDR1 reads SGDLS; CDR2 reads YYNGEE. As DNA, the CDR3 is TGTGCCAGCAGCGTAGAGCAGTGGGGCCCCTACAATGAGCAGTTCTTC. Amino acid sequence: CASSVEQWGPYNEQFF.

This chain uses TRBV2 with TRBJ1-2; possible D gene TRBD1, 5 bases. Germline lookup yields CDR1 SNHLY and CDR2 FYNNEI. V was trimmed by 3 bases and J by 8 bases, leaving 10 bases between them. This CDR3 contains 12 residues. CDR3 bases: TGTGCCAGCAGTGAGTTAGGGGAAGGCTACACCTTC. The encoded protein is CASSELGEGYTF.

Points on this clone: Germline is not matched at one junction end, which may reflect a read error. The chain links TRBV18 to TRBJ2-7, with a weak D call TRBD1 (6 bases). CDR3 length: 14 residues. Per the germline V gene, CDR1 is KGHSH and CDR2 is LQKENI. The DNA of the CDR3 is TGTGCCAGCTCGCCACTAACAGGGTTCTACGAGCAGTACTTC. As protein: CASSPLTGFYEQYF.

This sequence joins TRBV5-4 and TRBJ1-1; no clear D gene. Trimming left V 3 bases short and J 4 bases short, with 13 bases between. This CDR3 has 14 residues. Germline lookup yields CDR1 SGHNT and CDR2 YYREEE (reference sequence). CDR3 sequence (DNA): TGTGCCAGCAGCTGGGAGGCGCTGAGCACTGAAGCTTTCTTT. Translation gives CASSWEALSTEAFF.

This rearrangement joins TRBV7-2 to TRBJ2-1, with 8 nucleotides matching TRBD2. The CDR3 length is 15 residues. Germline trimming cut 5 bases from V and 1 base from J; bases unmatched to any gene: 4. Germline V gives CDR1 SGHTA, CDR2 FQGNSA. Here the CDR3 DNA reads TGTGCCAGCAGCCTGAGCGGGGGATCCTACAATGAGCAGTTCTTC. Amino acids: CASSLSGGSYNEQFF.

J is TRBJ2-2 and V is TRBV2; D call uncertain. The CDR3 runs 14 residues. Looked up from germline, CDR1 is SNHLY and CDR2 is FYNNEI. Trimming removed 5 bases at V and 6 bases at J, with 13 bases between. Here the CDR3 DNA reads TGTGCCAGCAGTCCGGCCCGATTGGCCGGGGAGCTGTTTTTT. Translating it yields CASSPARLAGELFF. Based on the CDR3 plus reference TRBV2 and TRBJ2-2, the full variable domain is EPEVTQTPSHQVTQMGQEVILRCVPISNHLYFYWYRQILGQKVEFLVSFYNNEISEKSEIFDDQFSVERPDGSNFTLKIRSTKLEDSAMYFCASSPARLAGELFFGEGSRLTVL.

The J gene is TRBJ2-1, the V gene TRBV11-2, with D perhaps matching TRBD1 (6 bases). CDR1 and CDR2 from the germline V gene are SGHAT and FQNNGV. This CDR3 contains 15 residues. Trimming took off 7 bases at V and 5 bases at J, with 18 bases between the two ends. The CDR3 loop is CASTGQDRANNEQFF. In DNA, the CDR3 is TGTGCCAGCACCGGGCAGGACAGAGCCAACAATGAGCAGTTCTTC.

This clone came up once. This rearrangement joins TRBV7-2 to TRBJ1-1; the D is unclear. Trimming shortened V by 5 bases and J by 0 bases, and 7 bases separated the two germline ends. CDR1 is SGHTA, CDR2 FQGNSA, per germline. CDR3 length equals 13 residues. The CDR3 DNA sequence: TGTGCCAGCAGCCAGGACCTGAACACTGAAGCTTTCTTT. The encoded protein is CASSQDLNTEAFF. Full variable domain (outside the CDR3, taken from reference TRBV7-2 and TRBJ1-1): GAGVSQSPSNKVTEKGKDVELRCDPISGHTALYWYRQSLGQGLEFLIYFQGNSAPDKSGLPSDRFSAERTGGSVSTLTIQRTQQEDSAVYLCASSQDLNTEAFFGQGTRLTVV.

This clone came up once. Other nucleotide sequences in the sample specify the same CDR3. J is TRBJ1-2 and V is TRBV7-2, with no clear D. The CDR3 length is 12 residues. Germline V gene lookup returns CDR1 SGHTA and CDR2 FQGNSA. V lost 1 base and J lost 4, with 4 bases in between. The CDR3 DNA is TGTGCCAGCAGCTTAGTCAGCTATGGCTACACCTTC. Translating it yields CASSLVSYGYTF.